The 9 T cell receptor beta chains below come from one sample, sequenced in a study of beta chain features in type 1 diabetes (dated by TCRdb to between 2017 and 2018). Library preparation employed the immunoSEQ multiplex PCR assay. The entire amount of isolated RNA was reverse transcribed using the High Capacity cDNA Reverse Transcription Kit, so the sequenced TCRB transcripts were expressed ones. TCRdb limited this immuneACCESS table to in-frame rearrangements with V and J called. A share of clones is missing; checked studies link under half to unresolved V genes, and the rest is unexplained. In this sample the table shows 120,000 to 150,000 clones, about 10% of which occur a single time. The ten biggest clones cover about 1.3% of the sample. The sample was naive CD4+ T cells from blood. This sample's cell subset or site label indicates: true naive CD4+ T cells. These receptors all come from a young man in good health.

This clone was recorded at least ten times. V is TRBV7-9 and J is TRBJ1-6; D is possibly TRBD1 (6 bases). The CDR3 extends over 13 amino acids. V was clipped by 6 bases and J by 7 bases, with 10 bases between them. CDR1 and CDR2 from the germline V gene are SEHNR and FQNEAQ (reference sequence). CDR3 region: CASSWGPNSPLHF. The CDR3 DNA is TGTGCCAGCAGTTGGGGGCCAAATTCACCCCTCCACTTT. Full variable domain (outside the CDR3, taken from reference TRBV7-9 and TRBJ1-6): DTGVSQNPRHKITKRGQNVTFRCDPISEHNRLYWYRQTLGQGPEFLTYFQNEAQLEKSRLLSDRFSAERPKGSFSTLEIQRTEQGDSAMYLCASSWGPNSPLHFGNGTRLTVT.

This clone was observed a few times. This chain uses TRBV5-4 with TRBJ2-7; maybe TRBD1 (6 bases). The CDR3 consists of 14 residues. The germline CDR1 and CDR2 sequences are SGHNT and YYREEE (reference sequence). The ends were cut back, 4 bases at V and 1 base at J, with 12 bases in the middle. CDR3 sequence: CASSNDRMSYEQYF. CDR3 coding DNA: TGTGCCAGCAGCAATGACAGGATGTCCTACGAGCAGTACTTC.

The chain employs TRBV19 and TRBJ2-5; the D gene is possibly TRBD2 (5 bases). Germline V gene sequence: CDR1 LNHDA, CDR2 SQIVND (reference sequence). This CDR3 is built from 13 residues. Trimming took 8 bases from V and 4 from J, leaving 14 bases between them. CDR3 sequence reads: CASGQRRIETQYF. The CDR3 coding sequence is TGTGCCAGTGGGCAACGGAGGATAGAGACCCAGTACTTC.

This clone was recorded a few times. The chain uses TRBV14 and TRBJ1-2; 10 bases map to TRBD1. The CDR3 is made up of 17 amino acids. CDR1 is SGHDN, CDR2 FVKESK, per germline. The V segment lost 0 bases and the J segment 3 bases; nucleotides outside the gene matches: 7. The DNA of the CDR3 is TGTGCCAGCAGCCAAGATTTTTGGACAGGGGGAGACTATGGCTACACCTTC. Translating gives CASSQDFWTGGDYGYTF.

This clone has just a few counts. This chain uses TRBV6-5 with TRBJ1-6; D may be TRBD1 (6 bases). The CDR3 totals 15 residues. In germline, CDR1 is MNHEY, CDR2 SVGAGI. V was trimmed by 3 bases and J by 7 bases, leaving 13 bases between them. CDR3 amino acids: CASSYAQGRNSPLHF. CDR3 DNA: TGTGCCAGCAGTTATGCACAGGGACGGAATTCACCCCTCCACTTT.

V is TRBV7-8 and J is TRBJ2-1; 8 bases agree with TRBD1. The CDR3 totals 14 residues. V trimming: 0 bases; J trimming: 5 bases; junction bases outside the gene matches: 0. CDR1 is SGHVS, CDR2 FQNEAQ, per germline. The CDR3 nucleotides read TGTGCCAGCAGCTTAGCGGACAGGGACAATGAGCAGTTCTTC. This codes for CASSLADRDNEQFF.

The sample holds a few counts of this clone. This chain links TRBV7-2 with TRBJ2-7, with 10 positions matching TRBD2. The CDR3 contains 15 residues. The germline V gene has CDR1 SGHTA and CDR2 FQGNSA. The junction had 8 bases not matched to a gene; V was cut back by 4 bases and J by 5 bases. CDR3 protein: CASSYPGLASHEQYF. CDR3 DNA sequence: TGTGCCAGCAGCTATCCGGGACTAGCGTCCCACGAGCAGTACTTC.

This chain joins TRBV5-1 and TRBJ2-7, with 7 bases aligning to TRBD1. The CDR3 loop spans 14 amino acids. Germline assignment: CDR1 SGHRS and CDR2 YFSETQ. V shed 4 bases, J shed 6 bases, and the junction held 10 bases outside the gene matches. For the CDR3, the DNA is TGCGCCAGCAGCGCCGGGACAGCAAGATCCGAGCAGTACTTC. It codes for CASSAGTARSEQYF.

The rearrangement links TRBV12-5 to TRBJ2-2; D possibly corresponds to TRBD2 (6 bases). Germline loops: CDR1 LGHNT, CDR2 FRNRAP. Trimming pared 0 bases from V and 3 bases from J, leaving 17 bases between. The CDR3 totals 18 residues. The CDR3: CASGLVTSGVAYTGELFF. CDR3 in DNA: TGTGCTAGTGGTTTGGTAACATCGGGGGTTGCGTACACCGGGGAGCTGTTTTTT.